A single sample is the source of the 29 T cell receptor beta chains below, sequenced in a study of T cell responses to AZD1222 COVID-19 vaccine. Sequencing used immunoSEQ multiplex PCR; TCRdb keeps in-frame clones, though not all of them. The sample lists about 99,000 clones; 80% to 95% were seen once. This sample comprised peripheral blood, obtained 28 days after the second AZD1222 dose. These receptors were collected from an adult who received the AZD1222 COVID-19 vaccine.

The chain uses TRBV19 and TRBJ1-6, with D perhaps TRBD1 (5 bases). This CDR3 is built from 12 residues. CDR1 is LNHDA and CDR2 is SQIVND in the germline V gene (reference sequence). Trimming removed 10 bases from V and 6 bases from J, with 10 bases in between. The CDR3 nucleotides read TGTGCCACCGGGACGGGTAATTCACCCCTCCACTTT. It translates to CATGTGNSPLHF.

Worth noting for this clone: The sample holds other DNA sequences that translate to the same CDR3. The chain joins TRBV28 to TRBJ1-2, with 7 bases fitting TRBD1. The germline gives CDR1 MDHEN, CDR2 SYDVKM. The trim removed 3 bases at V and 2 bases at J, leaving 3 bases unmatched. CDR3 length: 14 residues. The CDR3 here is CASSFQGGNYGYTF. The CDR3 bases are TGTGCCAGCAGTTTTCAGGGGGGAAACTATGGCTACACCTTC.

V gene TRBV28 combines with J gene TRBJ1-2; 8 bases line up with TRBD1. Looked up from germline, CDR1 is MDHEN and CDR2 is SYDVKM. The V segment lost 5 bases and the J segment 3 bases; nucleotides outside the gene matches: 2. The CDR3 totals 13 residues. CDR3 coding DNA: TGTGCCAGCAGTGCGGACAGGGACTATGGCTACACCTTC. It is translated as CASSADRDYGYTF.

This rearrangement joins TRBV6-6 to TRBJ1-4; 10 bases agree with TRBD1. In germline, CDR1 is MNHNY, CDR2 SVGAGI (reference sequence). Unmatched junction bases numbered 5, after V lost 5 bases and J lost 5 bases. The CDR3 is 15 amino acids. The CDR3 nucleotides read TGTGCCAGCAGTGCTCCGGGACAGGGGAATGAAAAACTGTTTTTT. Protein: CASSAPGQGNEKLFF.

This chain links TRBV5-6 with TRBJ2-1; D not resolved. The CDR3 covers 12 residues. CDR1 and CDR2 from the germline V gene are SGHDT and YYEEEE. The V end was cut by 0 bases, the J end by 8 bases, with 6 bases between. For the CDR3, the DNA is TGTGCCAGCAGCTTGGGATCCTATGAGCAGTTCTTC. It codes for CASSLGSYEQFF.

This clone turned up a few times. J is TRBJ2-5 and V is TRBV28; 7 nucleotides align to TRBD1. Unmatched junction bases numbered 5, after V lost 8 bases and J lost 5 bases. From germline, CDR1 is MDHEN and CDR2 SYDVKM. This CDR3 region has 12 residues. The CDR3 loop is CASSGGRETQYF. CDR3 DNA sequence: TGTGCCAGCTCAGGGGGTCGGGAGACCCAGTACTTC.

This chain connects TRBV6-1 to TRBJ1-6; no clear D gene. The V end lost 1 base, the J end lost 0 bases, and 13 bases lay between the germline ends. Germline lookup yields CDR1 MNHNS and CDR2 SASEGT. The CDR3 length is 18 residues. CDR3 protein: CASSEGSARSSYNSPLHF. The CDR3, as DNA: TGTGCCAGCAGTGAAGGTTCGGCTAGGAGCTCCTATAATTCACCCCTCCACTTT.

CDR3 residues: CASSPLAGGETGELFF. CDR3 bases: TGTGCCAGCTCACCACTGGCCGGGGGCGAGACCGGGGAGCTGTTTTTT. This chain joins TRBV18 and TRBJ2-2, with D perhaps being TRBD1 or TRBD2 (6 bases each). This CDR3 contains 16 residues. Per the germline V gene, CDR1 is KGHSH and CDR2 is LQKENI. V was trimmed by 1 base and J by 5 bases, leaving 14 bases between them.

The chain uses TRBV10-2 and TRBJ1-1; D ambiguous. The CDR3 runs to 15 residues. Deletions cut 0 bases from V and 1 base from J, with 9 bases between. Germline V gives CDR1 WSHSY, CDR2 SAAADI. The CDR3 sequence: CASSESRVANTEAFF. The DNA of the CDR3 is TGCGCCAGCAGTGAGTCGAGGGTAGCGAACACTGAAGCTTTCTTT.

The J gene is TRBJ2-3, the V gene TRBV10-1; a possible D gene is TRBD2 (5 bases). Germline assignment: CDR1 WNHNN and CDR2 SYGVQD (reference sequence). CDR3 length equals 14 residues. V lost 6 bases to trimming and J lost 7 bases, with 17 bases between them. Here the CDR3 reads CASSASWSSNTQYF. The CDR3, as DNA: TGCGCCAGCAGCGCTAGCTGGTCCTCAAATACGCAGTATTTT.

This CDR3 is CASSGPDEKLFF. CDR3 DNA: TGTGCCAGCAGCGGGCCCGATGAAAAACTGTTTTTT. The genes are TRBV7-8 and TRBJ1-4; D is uncertain. Per germline, CDR1 SGHVS and CDR2 FQNEAQ. This CDR3 has 12 residues. The V end was cut by 5 bases, the J end by 6 bases, with 7 bases between.

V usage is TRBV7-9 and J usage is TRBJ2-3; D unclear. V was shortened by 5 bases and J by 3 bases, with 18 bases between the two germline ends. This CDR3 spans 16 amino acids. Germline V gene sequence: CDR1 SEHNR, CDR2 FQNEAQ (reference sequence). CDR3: CASSLRSAETTDTQYF. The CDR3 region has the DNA TGTGCCAGCAGCCTAAGGTCGGCAGAAACGACAGATACGCAGTATTTT.

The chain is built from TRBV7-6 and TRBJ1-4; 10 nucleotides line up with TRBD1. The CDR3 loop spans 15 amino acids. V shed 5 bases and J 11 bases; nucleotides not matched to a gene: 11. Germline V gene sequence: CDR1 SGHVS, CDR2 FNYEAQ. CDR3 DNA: TGTGCCAGCAGCCTGGGGACAGGGGAAGGACGGAAACTGTTTTTT. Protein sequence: CASSLGTGEGRKLFF. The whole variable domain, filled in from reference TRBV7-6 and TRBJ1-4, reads GAGVSQSPRYKVTKRGQDVALRCDPISGHVSLYWYRQALGQGPEFLTYFNYEAQQDKSGLPNDRFSAERPEGSISTLTIQRTEQRDSAMYRCASSLGTGEGRKLFFGSGTQLSVL.

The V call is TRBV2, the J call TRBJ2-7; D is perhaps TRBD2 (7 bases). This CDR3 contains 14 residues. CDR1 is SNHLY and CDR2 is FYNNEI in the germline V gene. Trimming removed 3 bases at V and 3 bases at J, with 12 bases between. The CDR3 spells CASSEGGLYYEQYF. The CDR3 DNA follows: TGTGCCAGCAGTGAGGGGGGGCTCTACTACGAGCAGTACTTC.

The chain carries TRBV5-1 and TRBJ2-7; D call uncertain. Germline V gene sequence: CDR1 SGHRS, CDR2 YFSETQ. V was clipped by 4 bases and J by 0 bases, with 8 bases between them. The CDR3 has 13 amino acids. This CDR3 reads CASSEPSSYEQYF. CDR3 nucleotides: TGCGCCAGCAGCGAACCGAGCTCCTACGAGCAGTACTTC.

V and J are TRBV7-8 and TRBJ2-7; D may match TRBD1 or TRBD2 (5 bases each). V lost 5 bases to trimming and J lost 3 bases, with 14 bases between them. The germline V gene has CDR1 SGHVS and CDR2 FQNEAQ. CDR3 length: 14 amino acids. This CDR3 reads CASSNQGRGYEQYF. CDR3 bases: TGTGCCAGCAGCAACCAGGGTCGGGGCTACGAGCAGTACTTC.

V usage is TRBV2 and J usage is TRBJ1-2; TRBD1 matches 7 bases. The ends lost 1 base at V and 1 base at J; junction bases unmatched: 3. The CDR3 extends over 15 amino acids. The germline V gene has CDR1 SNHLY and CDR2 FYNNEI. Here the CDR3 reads CASSEVGQINYGYTF. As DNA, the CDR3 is TGTGCCAGCAGTGAAGTGGGACAGATTAACTATGGCTACACCTTC. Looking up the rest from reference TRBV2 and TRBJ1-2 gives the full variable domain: EPEVTQTPSHQVTQMGQEVILRCVPISNHLYFYWYRQILGQKVEFLVSFYNNEISEKSEIFDDQFSVERPDGSNFTLKIRSTKLEDSAMYFCASSEVGQINYGYTFGSGTRLTVV.

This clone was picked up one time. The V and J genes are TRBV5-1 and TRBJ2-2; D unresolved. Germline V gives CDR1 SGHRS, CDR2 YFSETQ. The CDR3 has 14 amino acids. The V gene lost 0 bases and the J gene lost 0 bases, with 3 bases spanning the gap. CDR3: CASSLETNTGELFF. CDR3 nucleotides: TGCGCCAGCAGCTTGGAAACGAACACCGGGGAGCTGTTTTTT.

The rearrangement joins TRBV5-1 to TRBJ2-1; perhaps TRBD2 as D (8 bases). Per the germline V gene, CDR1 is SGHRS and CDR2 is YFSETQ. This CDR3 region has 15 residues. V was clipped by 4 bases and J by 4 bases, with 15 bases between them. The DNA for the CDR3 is TGCGCCAGCAGCCGCGGGGGGACAGCTTACAATGAGCAGTTCTTC. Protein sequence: CASSRGGTAYNEQFF. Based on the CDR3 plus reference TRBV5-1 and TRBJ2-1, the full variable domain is KAGVTQTPRYLIKTRGQQVTLSCSPISGHRSVSWYQQTPGQGLQFLFEYFSETQRNKGNFPGRFSGRQFSNSRSEMNVSTLELGDSALYLCASSRGGTAYNEQFFGPGTRLTVL.

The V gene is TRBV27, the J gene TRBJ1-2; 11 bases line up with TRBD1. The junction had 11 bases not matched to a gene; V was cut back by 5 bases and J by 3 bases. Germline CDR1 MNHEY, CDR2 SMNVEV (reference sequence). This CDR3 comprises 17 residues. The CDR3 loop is CASSPRTGGVEDYGYTF. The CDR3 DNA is TGTGCCAGCAGTCCCCGGACAGGGGGCGTAGAAGACTATGGCTACACCTTC.

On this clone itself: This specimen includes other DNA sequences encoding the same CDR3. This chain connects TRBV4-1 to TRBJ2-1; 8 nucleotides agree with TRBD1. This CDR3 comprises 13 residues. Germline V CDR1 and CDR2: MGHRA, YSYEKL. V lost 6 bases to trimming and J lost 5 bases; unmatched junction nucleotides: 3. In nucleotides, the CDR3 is TGCGCCAGCAGTGGGGGACAGGACAATGAGCAGTTCTTC. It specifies CASSGGQDNEQFF.

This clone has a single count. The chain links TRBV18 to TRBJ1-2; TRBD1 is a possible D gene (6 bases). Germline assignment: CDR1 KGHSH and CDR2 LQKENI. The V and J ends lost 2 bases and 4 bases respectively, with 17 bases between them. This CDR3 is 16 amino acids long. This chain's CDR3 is CASSPDKGVSTYGYTF. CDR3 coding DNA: TGTGCCAGCTCACCAGACAAGGGGGTGTCCACCTATGGCTACACCTTC.

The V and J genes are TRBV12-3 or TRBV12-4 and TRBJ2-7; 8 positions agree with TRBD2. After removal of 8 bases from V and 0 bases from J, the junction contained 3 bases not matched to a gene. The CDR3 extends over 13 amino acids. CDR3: CASGLAPSYEQYF. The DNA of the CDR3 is TGTGCCAGCGGACTAGCCCCCTCCTACGAGCAGTACTTC.

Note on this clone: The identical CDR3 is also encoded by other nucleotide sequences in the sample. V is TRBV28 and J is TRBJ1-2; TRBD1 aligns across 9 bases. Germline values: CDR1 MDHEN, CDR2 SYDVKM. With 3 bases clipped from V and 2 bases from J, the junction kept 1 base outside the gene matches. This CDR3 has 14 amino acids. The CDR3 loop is CASSLGQGNYGYTF. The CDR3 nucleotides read TGTGCCAGCAGTTTGGGACAGGGCAACTATGGCTACACCTTC.

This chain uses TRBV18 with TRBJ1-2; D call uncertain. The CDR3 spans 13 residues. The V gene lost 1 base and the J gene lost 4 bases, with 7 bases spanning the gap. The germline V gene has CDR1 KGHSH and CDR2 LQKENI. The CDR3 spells CASSPQEGYGYTF. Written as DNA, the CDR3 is TGTGCCAGCTCACCACAGGAGGGCTATGGCTACACCTTC.

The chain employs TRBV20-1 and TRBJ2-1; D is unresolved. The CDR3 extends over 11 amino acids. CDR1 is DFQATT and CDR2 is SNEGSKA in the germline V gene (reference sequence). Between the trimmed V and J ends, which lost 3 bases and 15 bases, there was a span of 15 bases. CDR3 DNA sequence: TGCAGTGCTAGGATTCGCAATCTACTGTTCTTC. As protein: CSARIRNLLFF.

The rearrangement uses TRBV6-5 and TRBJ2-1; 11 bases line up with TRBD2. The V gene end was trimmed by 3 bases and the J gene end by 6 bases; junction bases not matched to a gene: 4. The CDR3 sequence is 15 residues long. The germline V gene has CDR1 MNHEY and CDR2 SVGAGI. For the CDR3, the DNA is TGTGCCAGCAGTTATGGGACTAGCGGTCGCAATGAGCAGTTCTTC. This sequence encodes CASSYGTSGRNEQFF.

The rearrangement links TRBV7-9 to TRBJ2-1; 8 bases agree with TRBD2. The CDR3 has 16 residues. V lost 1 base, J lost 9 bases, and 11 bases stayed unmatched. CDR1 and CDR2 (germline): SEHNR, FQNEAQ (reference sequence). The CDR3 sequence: CASSLGVGGVFSEQFF. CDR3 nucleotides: TGTGCCAGCAGCTTAGGTGTCGGGGGGGTTTTTAGTGAGCAGTTCTTC.

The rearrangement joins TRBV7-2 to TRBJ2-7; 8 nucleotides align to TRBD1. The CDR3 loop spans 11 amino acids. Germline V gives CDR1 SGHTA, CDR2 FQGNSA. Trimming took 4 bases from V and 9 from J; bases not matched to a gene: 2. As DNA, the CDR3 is TGTGCCAGCAGCTCGACAGGGGCGCAGTACTTC. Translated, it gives CASSSTGAQYF. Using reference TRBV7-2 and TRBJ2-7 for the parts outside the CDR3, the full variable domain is GAGVSQSPSNKVTEKGKDVELRCDPISGHTALYWYRQSLGQGLEFLIYFQGNSAPDKSGLPSDRFSAERTGGSVSTLTIQRTQQEDSAVYLCASSSTGAQYFGPGTRLTVT.